The 30 T cell receptor beta chains below come from one sample, sequenced in a study of T-cell memory formation after mild COVID-19 (dated by TCRdb to the early 2020s). The library came from 5' RACE. The run used an Illumina NovaSeq 6000. Starting from the raw public reads, TCRdb applied fastp trimming at Q25, assembled clones with MiXCR and retained in-frame beta chains. Here each entry gathers all rows of one CDR3 protein and keeps the most common genes and DNA. The sample table holds tens of thousands of distinct CDR3 sequences, of which approximately 30% were seen once. The ten largest clonotypes hold around 46% of the sample. Sample: PBMCs or a T cell subset sorted from them (not recorded which). The receptors stem from a man between 18 and 35 years old who had mild COVID-19 (a few samples of this study predate the infection). The sample titles of this study are shuffled in the database, so cell type and time point are left out; the donor was told from shared clones.

This clonotype was seen a handful of times. The chain recombines TRBV7-9 with TRBJ2-5, with 12 nucleotides matching TRBD2. The CDR3 has 17 residues. Per germline, CDR1 SEHNR and CDR2 FQNEAQ (reference sequence). With 5 bases clipped from V and 7 bases from J, the junction kept 14 bases outside the gene matches. This chain's CDR3 is CASSPRLSSGGGPTQYF. CDR3 coding DNA: TGTGCCAGCAGCCCACGCCTCTCTAGCGGGGGGGGTCCGACCCAGTACTTC.

This clonotype has more than one count but fewer than ten. V gene TRBV5-4 combines with J gene TRBJ2-7, with 8 bases aligning to TRBD1. The CDR3 extends over 13 amino acids. CDR1 and CDR2 (germline): SGHNT, YYREEE (reference sequence). With V trimmed by 4 bases and J by 3 bases, 3 bases remained unmatched. The CDR3 sequence: CASSRTGNYEQYV. In DNA, the CDR3 is TGTGCCAGCAGCCGGACAGGGAACTACGAGCAGTACGTC.

This clonotype has just a few counts. The chain recombines TRBV7-6 with TRBJ2-3; 8 bases agree with TRBD2. Trimming cost V 4 bases and J 2 bases; bases outside gene matches: 8. The CDR3 consists of 16 residues. Germline loops: CDR1 SGHVS, CDR2 FNYEAQ. DNA of the CDR3: TGTGCCAGCAGCTCGTTGGCTAGCGGGTACACAGATACGCAGTATTTT. This translates into CASSSLASGYTDTQYF.

This clonotype has just a few counts. The chain links TRBV6-2 or TRBV6-3 to TRBJ2-5; the D is unclear. Between the trimmed V and J ends, which lost 2 bases and 2 bases, there was a span of 9 bases. This CDR3 is 14 amino acids long. Germline CDR1 MNHEY, CDR2 SVGEGT. The CDR3, as DNA: TGTGCCAGCAGTTACGGGTCTCATCAAGAGACCCAGTACTTC. This codes for CASSYGSHQETQYF.

This chain uses TRBV5-1 with TRBJ2-1; D remains unclear. CDR1 and CDR2 (germline): SGHRS, YFSETQ. V lost 6 bases and J 4 bases, leaving 8 bases between the germline ends. The CDR3 contains 12 residues. CDR3 region: CASKIPYNEQFF. The DNA of the CDR3 is TGCGCCAGCAAGATTCCGTACAATGAGCAGTTCTTC.

The chain recombines TRBV3-1 with TRBJ2-3, with 14 bases identical to TRBD2. There are 17 residues in the CDR3. V shed 0 bases and J 6 bases; nucleotides not matched to a gene: 5. Germline assignment: CDR1 LGHDT and CDR2 YNNKEL (reference sequence). CDR3 in amino acids: CASSQDGTSGGRDTQYF. The CDR3 DNA reads as TGTGCCAGCAGCCAAGATGGGACTAGCGGGGGTAGGGATACGCAGTATTTT.

This clonotype was picked up a small number of times. In DNA form, the CDR3 reads TGTGCCAGCAGTTACCCACAGGGCAACTACAATGAGCAGTTCTTC. Translated: CASSYPQGNYNEQFF. This chain connects TRBV6-2 or TRBV6-3 to TRBJ2-1, with a possible D match to TRBD1 (6 bases). Trimming stripped 2 bases from V and 3 bases from J, with 11 bases between. The CDR3 is 15 residues long. Germline V gene sequence: CDR1 MNHEY, CDR2 SVGEGT.

The J gene is TRBJ2-7, the V gene TRBV7-8; D is undetermined. CDR3 length: 13 amino acids. Trimming removed 4 bases at V and 4 bases at J, with 11 bases between. Germline lookup yields CDR1 SGHVS and CDR2 FQNEAQ. CDR3 sequence: CASSSSGPYEQYV. The DNA for the CDR3 is TGTGCCAGCAGCTCTAGTGGTCCTTACGAGCAGTACGTC.

The chain couples TRBV7-2 to TRBJ1-2, with a possible D match to TRBD1 (5 bases). Germline V lookup: CDR1 SGHTA, CDR2 FQGNSA. The CDR3 covers 18 residues. Trimming removed 2 bases from V and 1 base from J, with 20 bases in between. The CDR3 protein is CASSLRGFQFMGNYGYTF. Here the CDR3 DNA reads TGTGCCAGCAGCTTACGGGGGTTTCAGTTTATGGGTAACTATGGCTACACCTTC.

The chain uses TRBV4-3 and TRBJ2-4, with 7 positions matching TRBD1. The CDR3 is 11 residues long. Unmatched junction bases numbered 1, after V lost 5 bases and J lost 9 bases. Germline assignment: CDR1 LGHNA and CDR2 YSLEER. The CDR3 region is CASSEGAIQYF. DNA of the CDR3: TGCGCCAGCAGCGAGGGGGCCATTCAGTACTTC.

The sample holds a few counts of this clonotype. The gene calls are TRBV7-3 and TRBJ2-2, with D possibly being TRBD2 (6 bases). V dropped 5 bases and J dropped 4 bases, with 14 bases sitting between them. Germline V gene data show CDR1 as SGHTA and CDR2 as FQGTGA. The CDR3 loop spans 15 amino acids. The CDR3 reads CASSPGDLVTGELFF. In DNA form, the CDR3 reads TGTGCCAGCAGCCCGGGGGACCTGGTCACCGGGGAGCTGTTTTTT. Full variable domain (remainder filled in from reference TRBV7-3 and TRBJ2-2): GAGVSQTPSNKVTEKGKYVELRCDPISGHTALYWYRQSLGQGPEFLIYFQGTGAADDSGLPNDRFFAVRPEGSVSTLKIQRTERGDSAVYLCASSPGDLVTGELFFGEGSRLTVL.

This clonotype was observed a few times. The chain employs TRBV12-3 or TRBV12-4 and TRBJ2-7; 8 bases match TRBD2. J was trimmed by 0 bases and V by 7 bases; bases with no gene match: 8. The CDR3 spans 15 residues. The CDR3 coding sequence is TGTGCCAGCAAAACCAGCGGGGGAGCCTCCTACGAGCAGTACTTC. As protein: CASKTSGGASYEQYF.

The CDR3 reads CASSPGTGSDNEQFF. The CDR3, as DNA: TGCGCCAGCAGCCCCGGGACAGGGTCCGACAATGAGCAGTTCTTC. The chain recombines TRBV4-3 with TRBJ2-1, with TRBD1 matching over 9 bases. CDR1 is LGHNA, CDR2 YSLEER, per germline. V shed 4 bases, J shed 5 bases, and the junction held 6 bases outside the gene matches. This CDR3 is 15 amino acids long.

This clonotype was recorded a few times. The chain uses TRBV25-1 and TRBJ2-5; maybe TRBD2 (6 bases). This CDR3 region has 15 residues. Trimming pared 3 bases from V and 2 bases from J, leaving 13 bases between. CDR1 is MGHDK and CDR2 is SYGVNS in the germline V gene. The CDR3 sequence: CASSEEEGHQETQYF. CDR3 sequence (DNA): TGTGCCAGCAGTGAGGAGGAGGGGCATCAAGAGACCCAGTACTTC.

V usage is TRBV6-2 or TRBV6-3 and J usage is TRBJ2-3, with D possibly matching TRBD2 (6 bases). The CDR3 loop spans 12 amino acids. The V end was cut by 8 bases, the J end by 4 bases, with 10 bases between. Per germline, CDR1 MNHEY and CDR2 SVGEGT. The CDR3 sequence is CASSPGADTQYF. The CDR3 coding sequence is TGTGCCAGCTCCCCGGGAGCAGATACGCAGTATTTT.

The table lists this clonotype with a few counts. The rearrangement uses TRBV2 and TRBJ2-1, with a weak D call TRBD1 (6 bases). The CDR3 is 14 amino acids. The germline CDR1 and CDR2 sequences are SNHLY and FYNNEI. The V gene lost 11 bases and the J gene lost 0 bases, with 14 bases spanning the gap. The CDR3 DNA sequence: TGTGCCCGCCCAGAAGGGGGCTCCTACAATGAGCAGTTCTTC. Its translation: CARPEGGSYNEQFF.

The chain carries TRBV6-2 or TRBV6-3 and TRBJ2-5, with D possibly being TRBD1 (5 bases). The CDR3 is 14 residues long. V lost 2 bases to trimming and J lost 5 bases, with 12 bases between them. Germline assignment: CDR1 MNHEY and CDR2 SVGEGT. The CDR3 DNA reads as TGTGCCAGCAGTTACGAACAGGAGATGGAGACCCAGTACTTC. Protein product: CASSYEQEMETQYF.

This clonotype came up once. This chain joins TRBV9 and TRBJ2-5, with D uncertain. In germline, CDR1 is SGDLS, CDR2 YYNGEE. This CDR3 has 13 residues. Trimming shortened V by 0 bases and J by 3 bases, and 6 bases separated the two germline ends. The DNA of the CDR3 is TGTGCCAGCAGCGTAGATACGGAAGAGACCCAGTACTTC. This gives the protein CASSVDTEETQYF. Filled out from reference TRBV9 and TRBJ2-5, the complete variable domain reads DSGVTQTPKHLITATGQRVTLRCSPRSGDLSVYWYQQSLDQGLQFLIQYYNGEERAKGNILERFSAQQFPDLHSELNLSSLELGDSALYFCASSVDTEETQYFGPGTRLLVL.

The rearrangement links TRBV6-6 to TRBJ2-7, with D uncertain. The germline V gene has CDR1 MNHNY and CDR2 SVGAGI (reference sequence). This CDR3 comprises 13 residues. V lost 0 bases to trimming and J lost 1 base, with 4 bases between them. CDR3 DNA sequence: TGTGCCAGCAGTTACTCAGAATCCTACGAGCAGTACGTC. This codes for CASSYSESYEQYV.

This clonotype has a single count. The rearrangement joins TRBV7-9 to TRBJ2-3, with no clear D. Trimming shortened V by 0 bases and J by 0 bases, and 7 bases separated the two germline ends. CDR1 is SEHNR, CDR2 FQNEAQ, per germline (reference sequence). The CDR3 totals 15 residues. This chain's CDR3 is CASSLAGPSTDTQYF. In DNA, the CDR3 is TGTGCCAGCAGCTTAGCAGGTCCGAGCACAGATACGCAGTATTTT. The full variable domain, rest sourced from reference TRBV7-9 and TRBJ2-3, is DTGVSQNPRHKITKRGQNVTFRCDPISEHNRLYWYRQTLGQGPEFLTYFQNEAQLEKSRLLSDRFSAERPKGSFSTLEIQRTEQGDSAMYLCASSLAGPSTDTQYFGPGTRLTVL.

The chain uses TRBV29-1 and TRBJ2-5; 14 bases are shared with TRBD2. The V gene end was trimmed by 5 bases and the J gene end by 4 bases; junction bases not matched to a gene: 3. This CDR3 comprises 14 residues. Germline V gives CDR1 SQVTM, CDR2 ANQGSEA. CDR3 coding DNA: TGCAGCGTTTCCGGGACTAGCGGGGGAGAGACCCAGTACTTC. Its protein product is CSVSGTSGGETQYF.

This clonotype was counted a few times. This chain links TRBV5-5 with TRBJ2-6; TRBD2 might be the D (7 bases). With 1 base removed from V and 2 bases from J, the gap between germline ends came to 22 bases. CDR3 length: 20 residues. The germline CDR1 and CDR2 sequences are SGHKS and YYEKEE (reference sequence). The CDR3 is CASSLRGESGGLTGANVLTF. In nucleotides, the CDR3 is TGTGCCAGCAGCTTGAGGGGAGAATCGGGGGGCCTAACTGGGGCCAACGTCCTGACTTTC.

This clonotype was counted only a few times. The chain joins TRBV11-2 to TRBJ2-5; 11 bases align to TRBD2. Germline values: CDR1 SGHAT, CDR2 FQNNGV. The CDR3 is 15 amino acids. V gave up 5 bases and J gave up 4 bases; unmatched junction bases: 6. For the CDR3, the DNA is TGTGCCAGCAGCGTGCTAGCGGGGGGTGGAGAGACCCAGTACTTC. This sequence encodes CASSVLAGGGETQYF.

The rearrangement joins TRBV7-9 to TRBJ2-1; 9 bases agree with TRBD2. The CDR3 contains 15 residues. The V gene's germline CDR1 is SEHNR and CDR2 FQNEAQ (reference sequence). The V and J ends lost 5 bases and 14 bases, in that order; junction bases with no gene match: 16. Here the CDR3 reads CASSRGLASNPGEFF. The CDR3 DNA reads as TGTGCCAGCAGCAGAGGACTAGCGTCAAACCCCGGCGAGTTCTTC.

A note on this clonotype: One end of the junction is discordant with germline, which a read error may explain. The chain recombines TRBV5-1 with TRBJ2-5; TRBD1 is a possible D gene (5 bases). Germline CDR1 and CDR2: SGHRS and YFSETQ. This CDR3 has 15 amino acids. CDR3 bases: TGCGCCAGCAGCTTTCTGGGGCGCCAACAAGAGACACAGTACTTC. Its protein product is CASSFLGRQQETQYF.

This clonotype occurred many times. The rearrangement joins TRBV5-6 to TRBJ2-3; 9 bases match TRBD2. The CDR3 sequence is 17 residues long. With 4 bases clipped from V and 1 base from J, the junction kept 10 bases outside the gene matches. Germline V gives CDR1 SGHDT, CDR2 YYEEEE. The CDR3 reads CASSRLGAGGGTDTQYF. CDR3 sequence (DNA): TGTGCCAGCAGCCGCCTCGGAGCGGGGGGTGGCACAGATACGCAGTATTTT. Full variable domain (remainder filled in from reference TRBV5-6 and TRBJ2-3): DAGVTQSPTHLIKTRGQQVTLRCSPKSGHDTVSWYQQALGQGPQFIFQYYEEEERQRGNFPDRFSGHQFPNYSSELNVNALLLGDSALYLCASSRLGAGGGTDTQYFGPGTRLTVL.

The chain uses TRBV12-3 or TRBV12-4 and TRBJ1-5, with a weak D call TRBD1 (5 bases). The CDR3 is 13 residues long. V lost 6 bases to trimming and J lost 4 bases, with 10 bases between them. The CDR3 spells CASSRVLNQPQHF. In nucleotides, the CDR3 is TGTGCCAGCAGCAGGGTTTTAAATCAGCCCCAGCATTTT.

This clonotype showed up just a few times. This chain uses TRBV28 with TRBJ2-3; D may be TRBD2 (6 bases). This CDR3 is 12 amino acids long. V shed 3 bases and J shed 8 bases, with 9 bases lying between them. Germline CDR1 MDHEN, CDR2 SYDVKM. CDR3 in amino acids: CASSLGGPTQYF. CDR3 in DNA: TGTGCCAGCAGTTTGGGGGGTCCTACGCAGTATTTT.

V and J are TRBV7-6 and TRBJ2-3; 11 bases are shared with TRBD2. This CDR3 comprises 15 residues. Trimming cost V 3 bases and J 4 bases; bases outside gene matches: 3. Germline V gene data show CDR1 as SGHVS and CDR2 as FNYEAQ. The CDR3 DNA is TGTGCCAGCAGCTTTAGCGGGGGGGCCGCAGATACGCAGTATTTT. It translates to CASSFSGGAADTQYF.

There are a few counts of this clonotype. The V call is TRBV4-1, the J call TRBJ2-1; D is undetermined. Per the germline V gene, CDR1 is MGHRA and CDR2 is YSYEKL. CDR3 length equals 13 residues. Trimming took 3 bases from V and 5 from J, leaving 8 bases between them. CDR3 sequence: CASSHERNNEQFF. The CDR3 bases are TGCGCCAGCAGCCATGAAAGAAACAATGAGCAGTTCTTC.